A single sample is the source of the 8 T cell receptor beta chains below, sequenced in a study of T cells in tuberculosis. Sequenced by immunoSEQ multiplex PCR; TCRdb stores in-frame clones only, minus some. The sample has tens of thousands of clones, roughly 92% seen once. Sequencing was carried out using PBMCs. Receptor source: a donor between 10 and 29 years old with latent tuberculosis or without tuberculosis infection. Some clones in this sample may be carry-over from other donors' samples.

This chain connects TRBV10-1 to TRBJ2-2; 9 bases line up with TRBD2. Germline V gene sequence: CDR1 WNHNN, CDR2 SYGVQD (reference sequence). The CDR3 loop spans 14 amino acids. With 10 bases clipped from V and 2 bases from J, the junction kept 5 bases outside the gene matches. DNA of the CDR3: TGCGCCACGAAGCGGGAGGTTAACACCGGGGAGCTGTTTTTT. Residues: CATKREVNTGELFF.

The chain links TRBV19 to TRBJ2-7; 10 bases fit TRBD2. This CDR3 contains 13 residues. The V and J ends lost 4 bases and 6 bases, in that order; junction bases with no gene match: 3. CDR1 is LNHDA and CDR2 is SQIVND in the germline V gene (reference sequence). The chain's CDR3 is CASSTLAGVEQYF. CDR3 sequence (DNA): TGTGCCAGTAGTACTCTAGCGGGAGTCGAGCAGTACTTC.

The J gene is TRBJ1-3, the V gene TRBV7-9; D uncertain. In germline, CDR1 is SEHNR, CDR2 FQNEAQ (reference sequence). The CDR3 sequence is 14 residues long. V shed 3 bases and J shed 0 bases, with 6 bases lying between them. DNA for the CDR3: TGTGCCAGCAGCTTGTCGTTCTCTGGAAACACCATATATTTT. Amino acid sequence: CASSLSFSGNTIYF.

The V and J genes are TRBV28 and TRBJ2-7; 9 positions agree with TRBD2. Germline V gene data show CDR1 as MDHEN and CDR2 as SYDVKM. The CDR3 is 14 amino acids. V lost 9 bases to trimming and J lost 6 bases; unmatched junction nucleotides: 12. CDR3 nucleotides: TGTGCCAGTAGGATGGCGGGAGGGCCTCGCGAGCAGTACTTC. It specifies CASRMAGGPREQYF.

This clone has a handful of counts. J is TRBJ2-7 and V is TRBV7-9; D not resolved. The ends were cut back, 1 base at V and 3 bases at J, with 10 bases in the middle. There are 14 residues in the CDR3. From germline, CDR1 is SEHNR and CDR2 FQNEAQ (reference sequence). CDR3 nucleotide sequence: TGTGCCAGCAGCTTAGAGAACAGCTACTACGAGCAGTACTTC. Translation gives CASSLENSYYEQYF.

This chain uses TRBV5-4 with TRBJ2-1; 10 nucleotides agree with TRBD2. Per the germline V gene, CDR1 is SGHNT and CDR2 is YYREEE (reference sequence). The CDR3 sequence is 15 residues long. V gave up 4 bases and J gave up 2 bases; unmatched junction bases: 3. CDR3 in DNA: TGTGCCAGCAGCCCAACTAGCGGGGCCTACAATGAGCAGTTCTTC. Its protein is CASSPTSGAYNEQFF. The complete variable domain, with remaining parts taken from reference TRBV5-4 and TRBJ2-1, reads ETGVTQSPTHLIKTRGQQVTLRCSSQSGHNTVSWYQQALGQGPQFIFQYYREEENGRGNFPPRFSGLQFPNYSSELNVNALELDDSALYLCASSPTSGAYNEQFFGPGTRLTVL.

CDR3 protein: CASSYKRGGATNEKLFF. The CDR3 DNA follows: TGTGCCAGTAGTTATAAGAGGGGAGGCGCAACTAATGAAAAACTGTTTTTT. The chain links TRBV19 to TRBJ1-4, with a tentative D call TRBD1 (5 bases). Deletions cut 5 bases from V and 0 bases from J, with 16 bases between. Germline V CDR1 and CDR2: LNHDA, SQIVND (reference sequence). CDR3 length equals 17 residues.

The CDR3 is CASGQSTDTQYF. The CDR3 DNA is TGTGCCAGCGGACAGAGCACAGATACGCAGTATTTT. V and J are TRBV27 and TRBJ2-3; a weak D match, TRBD1 (6 bases). V was shortened by 8 bases and J by 0 bases, with 6 bases between the two germline ends. This CDR3 comprises 12 residues. Germline V lookup: CDR1 MNHEY, CDR2 SMNVEV (reference sequence).